Listed below are T cell receptor beta chains from one sample, sequenced in a study of neurological immune-mediated disorders. TCRdb reprocessed the 5' RACE reads via MiXCR and lists one record per CDR3 protein. The sample has 20,000 to 25,000 distinct CDR3 sequences; 8% to 13% are singletons. The specimen sequenced was PBMCs. These receptors were obtained from an older woman with HTLV-1-associated myelopathy (HAM/TSP). Both conserved end residues are part of each CDR3. The order of the fields is CDR3 protein, CDR3 DNA, clone size, D gene, V gene, J gene. D genes are given only for firm matches. Clone sizes are given selectively: once, few, many, or a class where the clone is expanded.

CSVGTAMNTEAFF	TGCAGCGTCGGGACAGCCATGAACACTGAAGCTTTCTTT	many	TRBD1	TRBV29-1	TRBJ1-1
CASSPSTGEQFF	TGTGCCAGCTCACCATCTACTGGTGAGCAGTTCTTC	-	-	TRBV18	TRBJ2-1
CASSLSSPTNTEAFF	TGTGCCAGCAGCTTGTCCAGCCCGACGAACACTGAAGCTTTCTTT	many	-	TRBV5-5	TRBJ1-1
CASSLGRVPPTNEKLFF	TGTGCCAGCAGCTTGGGTCGGGTCCCCCCAACTAATGAAAAACTGTTTTTT	few	-	TRBV5-5	TRBJ1-4
CASSFRVDQPQHF	TGTGCCAGCAGCTTCAGGGTGGATCAGCCCCAGCATTTT	many	-	TRBV7-8	TRBJ1-5
CASSLEDRNTDTQYF	TGCGCCAGCAGCTTGGAGGACAGAAACACAGATACGCAGTATTTT	many	-	TRBV5-1	TRBJ2-3
CASSLVVAGVTLDTQYF	TGTGCCAGCAGCTTAGTTGTTGCGGGGGTCACCCTGGATACGCAGTATTTT	many	TRBD2	TRBV7-2	TRBJ2-3
CASSLNIGWTDVWGTDTEAFF	TGTGCCAGCAGCTTAAATATTGGTTGGACCGACGTGTGGGGGACGGACACTGAAGCTTTCTTT	many	-	TRBV7-9	TRBJ1-1
CASSFTGPGGYGYTF	TGTGCCAGCAGTTTTACCGGGCCAGGAGGCTATGGCTACACCTTC	many	-	TRBV27	TRBJ1-2
CASRAGTGAGAEAFF	TGTGCCAGCAGAGCCGGGACAGGGGCGGGGGCTGAAGCTTTCTTT	medium-sized	TRBD1	TRBV25-1	TRBJ1-1
CSVPGSYGYTF	TGCAGCGTTCCGGGGTCCTATGGCTACACCTTC	-	-	TRBV29-1	TRBJ1-2
CASSLEQGAADTQYF	TGCGCCAGCAGCTTGGAACAGGGGGCGGCAGATACGCAGTATTTT	medium-sized	TRBD1	TRBV5-1	TRBJ2-3
CAISEFDTYNEQFF	TGTGCCATCAGTGAGTTCGACACCTACAATGAGCAGTTCTTC	many	-	TRBV10-3	TRBJ2-1
CASSVLGRGGDNEQFF	TGTGCCAGCAGCGTATTAGGGCGCGGGGGGGACAATGAGCAGTTCTTC	many	TRBD2	TRBV9	TRBJ2-1
CSARTSGVFEQFF	TGCAGTGCGAGGACTAGCGGGGTCTTTGAGCAGTTCTTC	many	TRBD2	TRBV20-1	TRBJ2-1
CTSRRGSSEGRKSTDTQYF	TGCACCAGCAGGCGGGGGTCCTCCGAAGGAAGGAAAAGCACAGATACGCAGTATTTT	many	-	TRBV1	TRBJ2-3
CSARDRGFSRGHEQFF	TGCAGTGCTAGAGATCGGGGCTTCTCCAGGGGCCATGAGCAGTTCTTC	few	-	TRBV20-1	TRBJ2-1
CASSRLGGDYNEQFF	TGTGCCAGCAGCCGGCTGGGGGGGGACTACAATGAGCAGTTCTTC	many	TRBD2	TRBV5-6	TRBJ2-1
CSARGTGTINQPQHF	TGCAGTGCTAGAGGGACAGGGACTATCAATCAGCCCCAGCATTTT	many	TRBD1	TRBV20-1	TRBJ1-5
CSARKSRTTSQGLAGGRNEQFF	TGCAGTGCTAGGAAGTCAAGAACTACCTCCCAGGGACTAGCGGGGGGTAGGAATGAGCAGTTCTTC	many	TRBD2	TRBV20-1	TRBJ2-1
CASSYGRGTDTQYF	TGTGCCAGCAGTTATGGCCGGGGCACAGATACGCAGTATTTT	many	-	TRBV27	TRBJ2-3
CASRSYGGYTEAFF	TGTGCCAGCAGATCGTACGGGGGGTACACTGAAGCTTTCTTT	many	-	TRBV6-6	TRBJ1-1
CSARDQLAGETDTQYF	TGCAGTGCTAGAGACCAACTAGCGGGGGAAACAGATACGCAGTATTTT	many	TRBD2	TRBV20-1	TRBJ2-3
CSARDASAGHRNTIYF	TGCAGTGCTAGAGATGCGTCGGCAGGGCACCGAAACACCATATATTTT	many	-	TRBV20-1	TRBJ1-3
CSPCWGRGNTIYF	TGCAGCCCCTGCTGGGGCAGAGGAAACACCATATATTTT	many	-	TRBV29-1	TRBJ1-3
CASSSRGLGSPLHF	TGTGCCAGCAGTTCCAGGGGGCTGGGTTCACCCCTCCACTTT	many	TRBD1	TRBV6-5	TRBJ1-6
CASSWTSGGSGANVLTF	TGTGCCAGCAGCTGGACTAGCGGGGGATCTGGGGCCAACGTCCTGACTTTC	medium-sized	TRBD2	TRBV7-2	TRBJ2-6
CASSAEGGSYGYTF	TGTGCCAGCAGTGCGGAGGGGGGAAGCTATGGCTACACCTTC	-	-	TRBV6-4	TRBJ1-2
CASSPRTSTRVQYF	TGTGCCAGCAGCCCCCGGACTAGCACGAGGGTGCAGTATTTT	many	TRBD2	TRBV7-2	TRBJ2-3
CASSYRGDGEKLFF	TGTGCCAGCAGTTACCGGGGAGATGGTGAAAAACTGTTTTTT	many	-	TRBV6-5	TRBJ1-4
CASSQNDRFSGNTIYF	TGCGCCAGCAGCCAAAATGACAGATTCTCTGGAAACACCATATATTTT	many	-	TRBV4-1	TRBJ1-3
CASSWGTDHGYTF	TGTGCCAGCAGCTGGGGGACAGATCATGGCTACACCTTC	many	TRBD1	TRBV11-2	TRBJ1-2
CSASAGTGGLYNEQFF	TGCAGTGCTAGCGCCGGGACAGGGGGACTCTACAATGAGCAGTTCTTC	many	TRBD1	TRBV20-1	TRBJ2-1
CAWSGGVHGANVLTF	TGTGCCTGGAGTGGGGGAGTTCACGGGGCCAACGTCCTGACTTTC	many	-	TRBV30	TRBJ2-6
CASSPWTGLDQPQHF	TGCGCCAGCAGCCCATGGACAGGCTTGGATCAGCCCCAGCATTTT	many	TRBD1	TRBV5-1	TRBJ1-5
CASSLQIRPGVYNEQFF	TGCGCCAGCAGCCTTCAAATTCGTCCGGGGGTCTACAATGAGCAGTTCTTC	few	-	TRBV4-1	TRBJ2-1
CASNSHPNTGELFF	TGCGCCAGCAACAGCCACCCGAACACCGGGGAGCTGTTTTTT	many	-	TRBV10-2	TRBJ2-2
CATSDPRGGANTGELFF	TGTGCCACCAGTGACCCTCGGGGTGGGGCGAACACCGGGGAGCTGTTTTTT	medium-sized	-	TRBV24-1	TRBJ2-2
CASSHGTVDIQYF	TGTGCCAGCAGCCACGGGACAGTTGACATTCAGTACTTC	many	TRBD1	TRBV3-1	TRBJ2-4
CASTRTGNTEAFF	TGTGCCAGCACCCGGACAGGGAACACTGAAGCTTTCTTT	many	TRBD1	TRBV7-8	TRBJ1-1